The subject of this entry is one T cell receptor beta chain. This sample stems from a study of T cells after somatic rescue of genetic block. Trimming stripped 2 bases from V and 4 bases from J, with 8 bases between. CDR3 size: 13 residues. Germline lookup yields CDR1 WSHSY and CDR2 SAAADI. TCRdb keeps only in-frame clones here, not all; method: immunoSEQ multiplex PCR. The sample contains fewer than 150,000 clones, 75% to 95% of which appear only once. Material: peripheral blood mononuclear cells (PBMCs). This chain joins TRBV10-2 and TRBJ2-5; a possible D gene is TRBD1 (5 bases). The sequence came from a woman between 18 and 29 years old. CDR3 region: CASSEGAGETQYF. The CDR3 nucleotides are TGCGCCAGCAGTGAGGGGGCCGGAGAGACCCAGTACTTC.